Below, one TCR beta chain is given with its context. Here immunoSEQ multiplex PCR was the method, and the copy in TCRdb shows in-frame clones only, minus some. The sample records 550,000 to 850,000 clones, approximately 79% being singletons. From germline, CDR1 is DFQATT and CDR2 SNEGSKA (reference sequence). Deletions cut 7 bases from V and 8 bases from J, with 14 bases between. There are 11 residues in the CDR3. The sample comes from a study of shared clonotypes between healthy human individuals. The sample consisted of memory CD4+ T cells sorted from blood. Subset defined: CD45RA-negative fraction. This TCR derives from a woman aged 30 to 39 in good health. The chain joins TRBV20-1 to TRBJ1-2; no definite D call. CDR3 sequence: CSVPDDGGYTF. The DNA of the CDR3 is TGCAGTGTCCCCGACGACGGGGGCTACACCTTC.